The source of this T cell receptor beta chain is a study of T cell responses to AZD1222 COVID-19 vaccine. Method: immunoSEQ multiplex PCR; TCRdb's copy keeps in-frame clones and lacks some. The data contain tens of thousands of clones, 70% to 80% of them singletons. On this clone itself: Its matching antigen is unknown.

Study outcomes and limitations: Compared with day 0, the breadth and depth of the Spike-specific TCR repertoire rose significantly after two doses of AZD1222. Baseline seropositivity characterized only a handful of AZD1222 recipients.

Germline values: CDR1 LNHDA, CDR2 SQIVND (reference sequence). V dropped 1 base and J dropped 0 bases, with 16 bases sitting between them. The CDR3 runs to 18 residues. This sequence was found in an adult who received the AZD1222 COVID-19 vaccine. J is TRBJ2-1 and V is TRBV19, with a weak D call TRBD2 (6 bases). The sample consisted of peripheral blood, taken 28 days after the second AZD1222 dose. The CDR3 sequence is CASSIGAGRRSSYNEQFF. The CDR3 region has the DNA TGTGCCAGTAGTATAGGGGCAGGGAGGCGATCCTCCTACAATGAGCAGTTCTTC.